This TCR beta chain was identified during a study of T cell responses to AZD1222 COVID-19 vaccine. Study conclusions and caveats: Clonal diversity may have been underestimated, and the donors were mostly white British, with more females than males.

The CDR3 runs to 12 residues. Germline V gene lookup returns CDR1 SGHRS and CDR2 YFSETQ. Trimming cost V 1 base and J 2 bases, with 4 bases left between them. Turning to this clone: The antigen is unknown.

The data were produced by immunoSEQ multiplex PCR, yet TCRdb's version contains in-frame clones alone and is incomplete. The sample gives 150,000 to 200,000 clones, about 92% of which show up once; around 4% is in the top ten. The TCR comes from an adult in good health. The V and J genes are TRBV5-1 and TRBJ2-7; D not certain. The source material was peripheral blood, sampled on day 0 of AZD1222 vaccination. This CDR3 is CASSLNAYEQYF. The CDR3 coding sequence is TGCGCCAGCAGCTTGAACGCCTACGAGCAGTACTTC.